One sample yielded the 5 T cell receptor beta chains listed below, sequenced in a study of molecular identifiers for immune sequencing clone quantification. TCRdb re-analysed the PCR reads in MiXCR, keeping a single row per CDR3 protein. Among around 82,000 distinct CDR3 sequences listed, around 20% were seen once. Sequenced input: naive CD8+ T cells from blood, with Jurkat cell RNA spiked in. Subset described: FACS-sorted CD8+CD4-CCR7+CD45RA+ naive T cells. Receptors originate from a human donor in good health. Some libraries in this study had Jurkat cell RNA spiked in.

This clonotype occurred many times. The junction and the germline gene differ at one end; a read error may be behind it. The V and J genes are TRBV7-9 and TRBJ2-7; weak D call: TRBD1 (5 bases). From germline, CDR1 is SEHNR and CDR2 FQNEAQ (reference sequence). CDR3 length equals 16 residues. The CDR3, as DNA: TGTGCCAGCAGCCCCCCCTCGGCAGGGAACTCCTACGGGCAGTACTTC. Its protein product is CASSPPSAGNSYGQYF.

This clonotype occurred many times. This chain links TRBV6-2 or TRBV6-3 with TRBJ2-7; D is possibly TRBD1 (5 bases). Trimming removed 8 bases at V and 3 bases at J, with 14 bases between. Germline V gene sequence: CDR1 MNHEY, CDR2 SVGEGT. This CDR3 has 13 residues. The CDR3 loop reads CASESQGFYEQYF. The CDR3 bases are TGTGCCAGCGAATCCCAGGGTTTCTACGAGCAGTACTTC.

This clonotype was picked up many times. The chain combines TRBV4-3 with TRBJ2-6; TRBD2 agrees at 8 bases. This CDR3 has 19 residues. Germline values: CDR1 LGHNA, CDR2 YSLEER. With V trimmed by 1 base and J by 4 bases, 12 bases remained unmatched. CDR3 residues: CASSQVHGAGVGGANVLTF. The DNA of the CDR3 is TGCGCCAGCAGCCAAGTGCATGGAGCGGGAGTAGGAGGGGCCAACGTCCTGACTTTC.

This clonotype was recorded many times. This chain joins TRBV5-1 and TRBJ2-3; a weak D match, TRBD2 (5 bases). V lost 4 bases to trimming and J lost 2 bases, with 17 bases between them. This CDR3 spans 16 amino acids. Germline lookup yields CDR1 SGHRS and CDR2 YFSETQ. CDR3 protein: CASSQNDGLTTDTQYF. CDR3 sequence (DNA): TGCGCCAGCAGCCAGAATGACGGACTCACCACAGATACGCAGTATTTT.

This clonotype was observed many times. This chain uses TRBV7-9 with TRBJ2-3; perhaps TRBD1 as D (6 bases). V was clipped by 5 bases and J by 4 bases, with 13 bases between them. Per germline, CDR1 SEHNR and CDR2 FQNEAQ (reference sequence). This CDR3 is built from 14 residues. CDR3 sequence reads: CASSEKQGPDTQYF. The DNA for the CDR3 is TGTGCCAGCAGCGAAAAACAGGGCCCAGATACGCAGTATTTT.